These T cell receptor beta chains were read from a single sample in a study of cytomegalovirus exposure and HLA in healthy donors. Measured with immunoSEQ multiplex PCR; TCRdb has only the in-frame clones, and not every one. The sample has about 160,000 clones; roughly 80% are singletons. Material for sequencing was PBMCs. Receptors were obtained from a man aged 50-59 years in good health and CMV-seropositive. Each CDR3 is given with its conserved first and last residue. The D gene is left open where the match is weak. Size is stated for part of the rows, as once, few or many counts, or as a class when the clone is expanded.

cdr3_aa cdr3_nt v_call clone_size j_call d_call cdr3_length
CASSIIPGTSGLDQETQYF TGCGCCAGCAGTATCATCCCTGGGACTAGCGGATTGGACCAAGAGACCCAGTACTTC TRBV10-1 . TRBJ2-5 TRBD2 19
CSVVRGSTEAFF TGCAGCGTTGTCAGGGGTAGCACTGAAGCTTTCTTT TRBV29-1 . TRBJ1-1 . 12
CASSQPTGDPGNTIYF TGTGCCAGCAGCCAGCCAACAGGGGATCCTGGAAACACCATATATTTT TRBV4-2 once TRBJ1-3 TRBD1 16
CASSPGQGHDEQYF TGTGCCAGCTCACCAGGGCAGGGTCACGACGAGCAGTACTTC TRBV18 few TRBJ2-7 . 14
CASRPSGQGGLGYTF TGTGCCAGCAGGCCCTCGGGACAGGGTGGGTTAGGCTACACCTTC TRBV27 few TRBJ1-2 TRBD1 15
CAWSGSGQETQYF TGTGCCTGGAGTGGTAGCGGCCAAGAGACCCAGTACTTC TRBV30 . TRBJ2-5 . 13
CSVGRANTEAFF TGCAGCGTTGGGAGGGCCAACACTGAAGCTTTCTTT TRBV29-1 . TRBJ1-1 . 12
CASSTGQGSYGYTF TGTGCCAGCAGTACGGGACAGGGGTCCTATGGCTACACCTTC TRBV6-5 . TRBJ1-2 TRBD1 14
CASSGQGLAEAFF TGTGCCAGCAGTGGGCAGGGTCTCGCTGAAGCTTTCTTT TRBV2 . TRBJ1-1 . 13
CAWFSSSGANVLTF TGTGCCTGGTTCTCGAGCTCTGGGGCCAACGTCCTGACTTTC TRBV30 . TRBJ2-6 . 14
CGAFGGLESYEQYF TGTGGGGCTTTTGGGGGACTAGAGTCCTACGAGCAGTACTTC TRBV6-1 . TRBJ2-7 TRBD2 14
CASSVGTGTNTEAFF TGTGCCAGCAGCGTAGGTACAGGGACGAACACTGAAGCTTTCTTT TRBV9 . TRBJ1-1 . 15
CASSFELAVATDTQYF TGTGCCAGCAGTTTCGAGCTAGCGGTCGCAACAGATACGCAGTATTTT TRBV28 few TRBJ2-3 TRBD2 16
CAISGGDSAMTGELFF TGTGCCATCAGTGGCGGGGACAGCGCTATGACCGGGGAGCTGTTTTTT TRBV10-3 . TRBJ2-2 . 16
CASSLGGQVNEKLFF TGTGCCAGCAGCTTAGGGGGCCAGGTTAATGAAAAACTGTTTTTT TRBV7-3 once TRBJ1-4 . 15
CASTTGGYGYTF TGTGCCAGCACGACAGGGGGCTATGGCTACACCTTC TRBV7-9 . TRBJ1-2 TRBD1 12
CASSEWAGRSEKLFF TGTGCCAGCAGTGAGTGGGCGGGCAGGAGTGAAAAACTGTTTTTT TRBV27 . TRBJ1-4 . 15
CASSFLQGNSPLHF TGTGCCAGCAGCTTTTTACAGGGGAATTCACCCCTCCACTTT TRBV11-2 . TRBJ1-6 TRBD1 14
CASRTTGGPLNEQYF TGTGCCAGCAGAACAACGGGAGGGCCTTTAAACGAGCAGTACTTC TRBV6-1 . TRBJ2-7 TRBD2 15
CSALGASENTGELFF TGCAGCGCCCTCGGGGCTAGCGAGAACACCGGGGAGCTGTTTTTT TRBV29-1 . TRBJ2-2 . 15
CSVEDARVAKNIQYF TGCAGCGTTGAAGATGCCAGGGTAGCCAAAAACATTCAGTACTTC TRBV29-1 . TRBJ2-4 . 15
CASSAGTVQETQYF TGTGCCAGCAGTGCAGGGACAGTACAAGAGACCCAGTACTTC TRBV2 . TRBJ2-5 TRBD1 14
CASSLGQISNQPQHF TGTGCCAGCAGCTTAGGACAGATTAGCAATCAGCCCCAGCATTTT TRBV7-9 once TRBJ1-5 . 15
CASRSGTTTYEQYF TGTGCCAGCAGGTCCGGGACAACCACCTACGAGCAGTACTTC TRBV7-3 . TRBJ2-7 . 14
CASSESGRKTQYF TGTGCCAGCAGTGAAAGCGGGAGAAAGACCCAGTACTTC TRBV6-1 . TRBJ2-5 TRBD2 13
CASSLGGPRTGELFF TGTGCCAGCAGCTTGGGGGGGCCGAGGACCGGGGAGCTGTTTTTT TRBV7-9 . TRBJ2-2 . 15
CASSTTLTGEDTIYF TGTGCCAGTAGTACGACCCTGACAGGGGAAGACACCATATATTTT TRBV19 . TRBJ1-3 TRBD1 15
CASSESQGRNSPLHF TGCGCCAGCAGTGAGTCCCAGGGTCGGAATTCACCCCTCCACTTT TRBV10-1 . TRBJ1-6 . 15
CASSIGPGGQPQHF TGTGCCAGTAGTATTGGCCCGGGGGGTCAGCCCCAGCATTTT TRBV19 few TRBJ1-5 . 14
CASSYVGGLPGYTF TGTGCCAGCAGTTACGTGGGGGGGCTCCCCGGCTACACCTTC TRBV6-5 . TRBJ1-2 . 14
CASSHPGQVNTGELFF TGCGCCAGCAGCCACCCGGGACAAGTTAACACCGGGGAGCTGTTTTTT TRBV4-1 . TRBJ2-2 . 16
CAWSNVRGGSTF TGTGCCTGGAGCAACGTGCGGGGAGGATCCACCTTC TRBV30 . TRBJ1-2 . 12
CASSPGIAYEQYF TGCGCCAGCAGCCCCGGGATCGCCTACGAGCAGTACTTC TRBV4-3 . TRBJ2-7 . 13